One TCR beta chain is described in this entry. The authors' processing: From reference gene primer amplification, estimates of nucleated cell counts were derived. The repertoire was sequenced with immunoSEQ multiplex PCR; TCRdb's copy has only in-frame clones and lacks some. V, J and clone size were drawn from that table, and D and trimming were deduced from the DNA. The repertoire holds 120,000 to 150,000 clones, with about 87% as singletons. This CDR3 has 15 residues. J lost 7 bases, V lost 6 bases, and 11 bases had no gene match. Per the germline V gene, CDR1 is MNHEY and CDR2 is SVGAGI. This sample was included in a study of blood T cell repertoires in COVID-19. The wider study: COVID-19 samples from acute and convalescent phases originated in the United States, Italy and Spain.

The chain is built from TRBV6-5 and TRBJ2-1; the match to TRBD2 covers 8 bases. What was sequenced was peripheral blood. This clonotype was obtained from a human donor in a cohort sampled during active COVID-19. CDR3 protein: CASRQRLAIRNEQFF. The CDR3 nucleotides read TGTGCCAGCAGACAGAGACTAGCGATACGTAATGAGCAGTTCTTC.